Shown below are 13 T cell receptor beta chains from a single sample sequenced in a study of Graves' ophthalmopathy and Graves' hyperthyroidism (dated by TCRdb to the late 2010s). Sequenced on an Illumina HiSeq 2000. For repertoire sequencing, the TCR beta CDR3 regions were amplified from RNA transcripts. The first round of RT-PCR was done with HTBI primers and the Qiagen OneStep RT-PCR kit, and was followed by a second round of multiplex PCR, then size selection and purification. The public sequencing data were trimmed at Q25 with fastp and processed into clonotypes with MiXCR by TCRdb, which kept only in-frame beta chains. When rows share a CDR3 protein, they turn into one entry using the most common DNA and genes. The sample table holds approximately 210,000 distinct CDR3 sequences, of which approximately 28% were seen once. The ten largest clones take up approximately 9.6% of the sample. Material for sequencing was peripheral blood. These receptor sequences come from a man in his forties or fifties with Graves' ophthalmopathy. Donor details come from another sample of the same person, matched by shared clones.

This clonotype was seen more than once but under ten times. This chain links TRBV19 with TRBJ1-6; D perhaps matches TRBD1 (6 bases). The V gene lost 8 bases and the J gene lost 3 bases, with 20 bases spanning the gap. The V gene's germline CDR1 is LNHDA and CDR2 SQIVND (reference sequence). This CDR3 region has 17 residues. CDR3 DNA: TGTGCCAGTTCTGGACAGCGTAATGTCAACTATAATTCACCCCTCCACTTT. Protein: CASSGQRNVNYNSPLHF. The full variable domain, in which reference TRBV19 and TRBJ1-6 provide the parts outside the CDR3, is DGGITQSPKYLFRKEGQNVTLSCEQNLNHDAMYWYRQDPGQGLRLIYYSQIVNDFQKGDIAEGYSVSREKKESFPLTVTSAQKNPTAFYLCASSGQRNVNYNSPLHFGNGTRLTVT.

This clonotype was counted ten times or more. One end of the junction does not line up with germline, which may come from a read error. The V gene is TRBV24-1, the J gene TRBJ1-1; 7 nucleotides line up with TRBD1. Germline loops: CDR1 KGHDR, CDR2 SFDVKD. This CDR3 has 12 residues. CDR3 DNA: TGTGCCACCAGTAACCCGGGACAGCAAATATCCTTT. This sequence encodes CATSNPGQQISF.

This clonotype was seen repeatedly, ten times or more. The V call is TRBV7-2, the J call TRBJ2-5; a weak D match, TRBD2 (6 bases). This CDR3 spans 14 amino acids. Trimming removed 2 bases from V and 2 bases from J, with 9 bases in between. Germline assignment: CDR1 SGHTA and CDR2 FQGNSA. CDR3 loop: CASSLTLAQETQYF. CDR3 nucleotides: TGTGCCAGCAGCTTAACTCTAGCGCAAGAGACCCAGTACTTC.

This clonotype was picked up many times. The chain uses TRBV6-1 and TRBJ1-1; D is unresolved. The CDR3 has 14 residues. Trimming cost V 4 bases and J 1 base, with 10 bases left between them. The V gene's germline CDR1 is MNHNS and CDR2 SASEGT. The CDR3 DNA sequence: TGTGCCAGCAGTGTAGCGGGGTCGAACACTGAAGCTTTCTTT. It translates to CASSVAGSNTEAFF.

This clonotype occurred many times. V is TRBV7-2 and J is TRBJ2-3; no clear D. CDR1 and CDR2 (germline): SGHTA, FQGNSA. V lost 1 base and J 6 bases, leaving 8 bases between the germline ends. This CDR3 is built from 13 residues. This CDR3 is CASSLGRADTQYF. CDR3 DNA sequence: TGTGCCAGCAGCTTAGGTAGGGCCGATACGCAGTATTTT.

This clonotype was recorded at least ten times. The V gene is TRBV5-6, the J gene TRBJ2-7; D is perhaps TRBD1 or TRBD2 (6 bases each). The CDR3 consists of 16 residues. Between the trimmed V and J ends, which lost 4 bases and 0 bases, there was a span of 17 bases. Germline values: CDR1 SGHDT, CDR2 YYEEEE. CDR3 sequence (DNA): TGTGCCAGCAGCAGATCCGGGGGCGAAAGCTCCTACGAGCAGTACTTC. Protein sequence: CASSRSGGESSYEQYF.

This clonotype was counted at least ten times. This chain links TRBV30 with TRBJ2-2; D is unclear. V was clipped by 1 base and J by 7 bases, with 4 bases between them. Germline V CDR1 and CDR2: GTSNPN, SVGIG (reference sequence). The CDR3 has 11 amino acids. The CDR3 DNA follows: TGTGCCTGGAGTGGTGTCGGGGAGCTGTTTTTT. It codes for CAWSGVGELFF. Supplemented by reference TRBV30 and TRBJ2-2, the full variable domain reads SQTIHQWPATLVQPVGSPLSLECTVEGTSNPNLYWYRQAAGRGLQLLFYSVGIGQISSEVPQNLSASRPQDRQFILSSKKLLLSDSGFYLCAWSGVGELFFGEGSRLTVL.

The rearrangement links TRBV12-3 or TRBV12-4 to TRBJ2-7; 8 bases map to TRBD2. The CDR3 extends over 13 amino acids. Trimming took 5 bases from V and 4 from J; bases not matched to a gene: 4. CDR3 in DNA: TGTGCCAGCAGTACGGGACTAGGGTACGAGCAGTACTTC. Its protein is CASSTGLGYEQYF.

This clonotype was counted many times. The chain carries TRBV30 and TRBJ2-7; 11 nucleotides align to TRBD1. This CDR3 is built from 16 residues. V shed 2 bases and J 3 bases; nucleotides not matched to a gene: 9. CDR1 and CDR2 (germline): GTSNPN, SVGIG (reference sequence). CDR3 in DNA: TGTGCCTGGAGTCGGTATAGGGGGACAGGGGGCTACGAGCAGTACTTC. It is translated as CAWSRYRGTGGYEQYF.

This clonotype was counted ten times or more. V gene TRBV6-2 or TRBV6-3 combines with J gene TRBJ1-1; 8 bases agree with TRBD1. CDR1 and CDR2 from the germline V gene are MNHEY and SVGEGT. The CDR3 sequence is 13 residues long. V shed 6 bases and J 3 bases; nucleotides not matched to a gene: 3. The CDR3 DNA sequence: TGTGCCAGCAGCGACAGGGGATACACTGAAGCTTTCTTT. This sequence encodes CASSDRGYTEAFF.

This clonotype was observed a single time. This chain uses TRBV6-1 with TRBJ1-1; 7 positions agree with TRBD1. The CDR3 totals 11 residues. Germline-derived CDR1 and CDR2 are MNHNS and SASEGT. The V and J ends lost 8 bases and 10 bases, in that order; junction bases with no gene match: 7. CDR3 sequence (DNA): TGTGCCAGCCTAACCTCAGGGGGAGCTTTCTTT. Translated: CASLTSGGAFF.

This clonotype was recorded many times. This sequence joins TRBV6-1 and TRBJ1-5, with TRBD1 identical over 7 bases. This CDR3 comprises 13 residues. The V and J ends lost 6 bases and 4 bases, in that order; junction bases with no gene match: 3. Germline V gene sequence: CDR1 MNHNS, CDR2 SASEGT. This CDR3 reads CASSSGGNQPQHF. CDR3 nucleotides: TGTGCCAGCAGCTCAGGGGGGAATCAGCCCCAGCATTTT.

This clonotype was picked up many times. The rearrangement links TRBV7-2 to TRBJ1-2, with no clear D. Germline CDR1 and CDR2: SGHTA and FQGNSA. The length of the CDR3 is 15 residues. V gave up 5 bases and J gave up 4 bases, with 17 bases separating them. The CDR3 DNA reads as TGTGCCAGCAGCCCGTTACAGAATCAACGCTATGGCTACACCTTC. This codes for CASSPLQNQRYGYTF.